Listed below are T cell receptor beta chains from one sample, sequenced in a study of blood T cell repertoires in COVID-19. TCRdb's table, derived via immunoSEQ multiplex PCR, lists solely in-frame clones and lacks some. The data show about 130,000 clones, approximately 80% seen once. The specimen sequenced was peripheral blood. The receptors were sampled from an older woman with acute or convalescent COVID-19. The CDR3 runs from the conserved cysteine through the conserved F or W. The order of the fields is V gene, J gene, clone size, D gene, CDR3 DNA, CDR3 protein. The D gene is left open where the match is weak. Some rows mark clone size as missing; the rest say once, few, many or name a class of expanded clone.

>TRBV12-5|TRBJ1-2|.|.
TGTGCTAGTGGCCAAAGGGGGGGAAACTATGGCTACACCTTC
CASGQRGGNYGYTF
>TRBV9|TRBJ2-3|once|.
TGTGCCAGCAGCCCCCGGGGCGGGGAAATAGATACGCAGTATTTT
CASSPRGGEIDTQYF
>TRBV27|TRBJ2-2|.|TRBD2
TGTGCCAGCTTCTGGGGAGCGGGGGTGACCGGGGAGCTGTTTTTT
CASFWGAGVTGELFF
>TRBV6-5|TRBJ1-5|.|.
TGTGCCAGCAGTCCAGCGGGTAACGAGCAGCCCCAGCATTTT
CASSPAGNEQPQHF
>TRBV12-5|TRBJ2-5|.|.
TGTGCTAGTGGTGGGAGGGGGCAAGAGACCCAGTACTTC
CASGGRGQETQYF
>TRBV29-1|TRBJ2-1|.|.
TGCAGCGCCTCCCACAATGAGCAGTTCTTC
CSASHNEQFF
>TRBV14|TRBJ1-2|.|.
TGTGCCAGCAGCCAAGGTGAAGGGGTCCTCTACGGCTACACCTTC
CASSQGEGVLYGYTF
>TRBV7-8|TRBJ2-7|.|TRBD1
TGTGCCAGCAGCTCCGGACAGGGGGAACTTGTCGAGCAGTACTTC
CASSSGQGELVEQYF
>TRBV6-5|TRBJ1-1|.|.
TGTGCCAGCACCGAACGAGGGGGGAACACTGAAGCTTTCTTT
CASTERGGNTEAFF
>TRBV6-1|TRBJ2-1|.|.
TGTGCCAGCAGTGACCGCAGCTCCTACAATGAGCAGTTCTTC
CASSDRSSYNEQFF
>TRBV30|TRBJ2-2|once|.
TGTGCCTGGATCCGACAGGTGAACACCGGGGAGCTGTTTTTT
CAWIRQVNTGELFF
>TRBV7-8|TRBJ1-5|.|.
TGTGCCAGCAGCCCTACTGGTCAGCCCCAGCATTTT
CASSPTGQPQHF
>TRBV5-1|TRBJ1-4|.|.
TGCGCCAGCAGCTCGGTCGGAGGGGCTGGCCCAACTAATGAAAAACTGTTTTTT
CASSSVGGAGPTNEKLFF
>TRBV2|TRBJ1-1|.|TRBD1
TGTGCCAGCAGGGAGAGGACAGGAAACACTGAAGCTTTCTTT
CASRERTGNTEAFF
>TRBV6-1|TRBJ1-3|.|.
TGTGCCAGCAGTGATAGCGGACGGAGCTCTGGAAACACCATATATTTT
CASSDSGRSSGNTIYF
>TRBV3-1/TRBV3-2|TRBJ1-1|.|TRBD1
TGTGCCAGCAGCACAGGGGGACGGCCGAACACTGAAGCTTTCTTT
CASSTGGRPNTEAFF
>TRBV7-9|TRBJ2-5|once|.
TGTGCCAGCAGCTTGGGTAGCGAAGAGACCCAGTACTTC
CASSLGSEETQYF
>TRBV2|TRBJ1-4|.|.
TGTGCCAGCAGTTCTATATCAACTAATGAAAAACTGTTTTTT
CASSSISTNEKLFF
>TRBV12-3/TRBV12-4|TRBJ2-1|.|TRBD2
TGTGCCAGCAGGGGGGAGGGAAACAATGAGCAGTTCTTC
CASRGEGNNEQFF
>TRBV5-1|TRBJ2-5|.|.
TGCGCCAGCACCTCGGGTCAAAGCGGGGAGACCCAGTACTTC
CASTSGQSGETQYF
>TRBV11-2|TRBJ2-7|.|.
TGTGCCAGCAGCCCGTGGGGGCAGTCGGACGAGCAGTACTTC
CASSPWGQSDEQYF
>TRBV2|TRBJ1-1|.|.
TGTGCCAGCAGGGGAGATTACACTGAAGCTTTCTTT
CASRGDYTEAFF
>TRBV6-5|TRBJ1-1|.|.
TGTGCCAGCAGTTACTCGATCGGACTGTGGGAAGCTTTCTTT
CASSYSIGLWEAFF
>TRBV19|TRBJ1-2|few|TRBD1
TGTGCCAGTATGAGGGGACAGGGGGCGAGCTACACCTTC
CASMRGQGASYTF
>TRBV18|TRBJ1-5|.|.
TGTGCCAGCTCAGTACAGGGCGGTTATCAGCCCCAGCATTTT
CASSVQGGYQPQHF
>TRBV6-5|TRBJ1-3|few|.
TGTGCCAGCAGTCGACAACGCTCTGGAAACACCATATATTTT
CASSRQRSGNTIYF
>TRBV5-1|TRBJ1-1|.|.
TGCGCCAGCAGCCCCGACGGGGTGGGCACTGAAGCTTTCTTT
CASSPDGVGTEAFF
>TRBV7-9|TRBJ2-7|.|.
TGTGCCAGCAGCTTACGGGGTATGGGATACGAGCAGTACTTC
CASSLRGMGYEQYF
>TRBV9|TRBJ2-5|.|.
TGTGCCAGCAGCGAGGGGATCGGTCAAACCCAGTACTTC
CASSEGIGQTQYF
>TRBV7-2|TRBJ1-2|once|TRBD1
TGTGCCAGCAGCTTAGGGGGGGCAGGGGGCGCTGGCTACACCTTC
CASSLGGAGGAGYTF
>TRBV29-1|TRBJ2-1|.|.
TGCAGCGTTGTTGGAGGGGAGATCAATGAGCAGTTCTTC
CSVVGGEINEQFF